These 6 T cell receptor beta chains share one sample of origin, sequenced in a study of T cell responses to AZD1222 COVID-19 vaccine. Clones were sequenced by immunoSEQ multiplex PCR, and TCRdb holds only the in-frame ones, with some missing. The repertoire holds roughly 100,000 clones, with more than 90% as singletons. The specimen was peripheral blood, collected on day 0 of AZD1222 vaccination. These receptors were obtained from an adult in good health.

The J gene is TRBJ2-5, the V gene TRBV29-1; 9 nucleotides agree with TRBD2. The V and J ends lost 5 bases and 5 bases, in that order; junction bases with no gene match: 9. The CDR3 extends over 14 amino acids. Germline V gene sequence: CDR1 SQVTM, CDR2 ANQGSEA. CDR3 nucleotides: TGCAGCGTTATTTTGGGACTAGCAGGCGAGACCCAGTACTTC. Protein: CSVILGLAGETQYF.

V is TRBV27 and J is TRBJ1-1; no definite D call. Germline lookup yields CDR1 MNHEY and CDR2 SMNVEV (reference sequence). The CDR3 has 15 amino acids. V lost 0 bases to trimming and J lost 1 base, with 9 bases between them. The DNA of the CDR3 is TGTGCCAGCAGTTTATCAGGGCATTCGAACACTGAAGCTTTCTTT. Translated: CASSLSGHSNTEAFF.

The chain couples TRBV11-3 to TRBJ2-7, with D possibly TRBD1 on 6 matching bases. V lost 6 bases, J lost 5 bases, and 17 bases lay in between. The CDR3 runs 14 residues. CDR1 and CDR2 from the germline V gene are SGHNT and YENEEA. CDR3 sequence (DNA): TGTGCCAGCAGGAGGAACAGGGCGCTCCACGAGCAGTACTTC. Protein: CASRRNRALHEQYF.

This rearrangement joins TRBV19 to TRBJ1-5, with D perhaps matching TRBD1 (5 bases). Trimming took 3 bases from V and 0 from J, leaving 12 bases between them. The CDR3 consists of 16 residues. Looked up from germline, CDR1 is LNHDA and CDR2 is SQIVND (reference sequence). The CDR3 protein is CASSISGVYSNQPQHF. CDR3 bases: TGTGCCAGTAGTATCTCGGGGGTCTATAGCAATCAGCCCCAGCATTTT.

The V call is TRBV28, the J call TRBJ1-3, with no clear D. Trimming shortened V by 7 bases and J by 0 bases, and 10 bases separated the two germline ends. This CDR3 contains 14 residues. CDR1 MDHEN and CDR2 SYDVKM come from the germline V gene. The CDR3 here is CASTSTFSGNTIYF. The DNA of the CDR3 is TGTGCCAGCACATCCACCTTCTCTGGAAACACCATATATTTT.

The genes are TRBV19 and TRBJ2-5, with D unclear. V shed 3 bases and J shed 5 bases, with 16 bases lying between them. The CDR3 is 15 residues long. Germline CDR1 reads LNHDA; CDR2 reads SQIVND (reference sequence). The CDR3 here is CASSIFQAGRETQYF. CDR3 DNA sequence: TGTGCCAGTAGTATTTTCCAGGCTGGGCGGGAGACCCAGTACTTC.